This T cell receptor beta chain was retrieved from a study of metastatic and nonmetastatic thyroid tumors. Study-level background: Repertoire comparisons spanned blood and tumor or nodule tissue from malignant and benign thyroid patients.

As originally analysed: Clinicopathological groups supplied CDR3 differences that were used to build a distant-metastasis classifier for papillary thyroid cancer. TCRdb re-called clones from the PCR reads using MiXCR. The V and J calls come from TCRdb's annotation, not from the publication. The data show approximately 30,000 clones, around a quarter seen once. This CDR3 has 16 amino acids. The germline V gene has CDR1 SGHRS and CDR2 YFSETQ. V was pared by 0 bases and J by 6 bases, with 19 bases between. Study results and caveats: Relative to benign nodules, malignant thyroid tumors were reportedly characterized by significantly elevated TCR beta diversity in blood and tumor.

Every patient underwent thyroid surgery untreated. Comment on this clone: Its matching antigen is unknown.

The material sequenced was blood. J is TRBJ2-7 and V is TRBV5-1; a possible D gene is TRBD2 (8 bases). The clonotype was recovered from a female donor with papillary thyroid cancer or a benign thyroid nodule (not recorded which). Some clones in this sample may be carry-over from other donors' samples. The CDR3 region has the DNA TGCGCCAGCAGCTTGGGACAGGGACTAGATGGTCGCGAGCAGTACTTC. This encodes CASSLGQGLDGREQYF. Full variable domain (outside the CDR3, taken from reference TRBV5-1 and TRBJ2-7): KAGVTQTPRYLIKTRGQQVTLSCSPISGHRSVSWYQQTPGQGLQFLFEYFSETQRNKGNFPGRFSGRQFSNSRSEMNVSTLELGDSALYLCASSLGQGLDGREQYFGPGTRLTVT.